This record looks at one TCR beta chain sequence and its context. Primers used in a second PCR of roughly 6 to 11 cycles were a sample-barcoded 5' primer and a J-beta primer mix. TCRdb called the 5' RACE reads again in MiXCR, with one record for every CDR3 protein. In the table there are hundreds of thousands of distinct CDR3 sequences, about 28% of which are singletons. This sample is drawn from a study of blood T cells in healthy people across ages. V was cut by 3 bases and J by 4 bases, with 15 bases left in between. The CDR3 is made up of 15 amino acids. CDR1 is SGHTA, CDR2 FQGNSA, per germline. This receptor was obtained from a woman of 80 years or more in good health. The rearrangement joins TRBV7-2 to TRBJ1-1; D is perhaps TRBD1 (5 bases). Sequencing was performed on blood. The CDR3 DNA is TGTGCCAGCAGCTTTCCGGGGGTCGGGGGCACTGAAGCTTTCTTT. This gives the protein CASSFPGVGGTEAFF.